This record covers a single TCR beta chain. Its antigen remains undetermined. Qualities for individual bases were not recorded, and no much larger clone is one base off. TCRbeta CDR3 regions were amplified from genomic DNA by means of the immunoSEQ Assay, a bias-controlled multiplex PCR. The original methods were these. The number of nucleated cells in each sample was estimated by amplification of reference gene primers within the assay. To quantify the absolute abundance of each unique TCRbeta CDR3 rearrangement, sequence reads were collapsed and filtered. For each sample, productive Simpson clonality was calculated as the square root of Simpson's diversity index across productive rearrangements. The immuneACCESS repertoire file appears here via TCRdb, limited to in-frame rearrangements. These files lack a portion of the clones; in checked studies, under half of the deficit traces to unresolved V genes, and the cause of the others is not known. V and J calls and clone size are those listed in that table; D and trimming were worked out from the DNA. This sample comprises hundreds of thousands of clones, around 89% of them detected only once. The ten largest clones take up over 9.5% of the sample.

As encoded in the germline V gene, CDR1 is SGHRS while CDR2 is YFSETQ. Reading from cysteine to phenylalanine, the CDR3 counts 14 amino acids. This entry keeps only the CDR3 DNA: 42 bases, framed from base 1. Germline trimming: 2 bases from V, 5 bases from J; junction bases outside gene matches: 6. The sample belongs to a study of blood T cell repertoires in COVID-19 (dated by TCRdb to 2018 to 2020). In terms of the full investigation: Collaborator samples came from the United States, Italy and Spain and covered acute and convalescent phases of COVID-19. A freely available public database, intended as a resource for researchers studying the immune response to SARS-CoV-2, is where the repertoires were released. A de-identified subject ID, COVID-19 status, age in years and sex were almost always included in the sample metadata. Deeply sampled blood TCRbeta repertoires from subjects exposed to, actively infected with, or recovered from COVID-19 were included in the dataset. Where available, HLA class I and class II types were obtained from metadata supplied by the sample provider rather than from assay-based typing. Samples came from the ongoing ImmuneRACE study (first 160 participants) plus 1,254 subjects from 6 global collaborators. The prospective study material was composed of cDNA or gDNA derived from T cells, B-cell-depleted T cells, or PBMCs. Study-wide findings and limitations: The quantity of clinical and demographic metadata differed by source and by participant and was supplied without curation.

At one collaborating source in Seattle, patients were enrolled during active infection and were followed longitudinally through the course of disease. Whole blood was collected in K2EDTA tubes by collaborating institutions according to the institutions' own protocols. Collaborator samples were shipped for TCRbeta analysis as frozen whole blood, isolated PBMCs, or DNA extracted from either sample type. What was sequenced was peripheral blood. Recombination connected TRBV5-1 to TRBJ2-5; TRBD1 matches 7 bases in the middle. This TCR derives from a woman aged 50 to 60 with COVID-19, enrolled during active disease. The CDR3 protein: CASSFLGGTETQYF. The sequence in DNA is TGCGCCAGCAGCTTCCTAGGGGGCACCGAGACCCAGTACTTC.